A single T cell receptor beta chain is shown here with its context. Its antigen specificity is not known. There are no base qualities to consult, and no much larger clone falls within one base. The data were taken from a study of cytomegalovirus exposure and HLA in healthy donors (dated by TCRdb to 2016 to 2017). Regarding the complete study: An earlier analysis of fewer than 750 of the donors reported 276 Gb of sequence data and 90 million to 120 million unique TCR beta sequences obtained from around 190 million T cells. An early release covering roughly 580 HLA-typed donors comprised approximately 290 gigabases of sequencing data and 85 million or so unique TCR sequences. Of the approximately 370 genotyped donors, 80% to 90% were placed in the genetic ancestry cluster associated with self-reported Caucasian donors. The study was designed to test whether signatures of past pathogen exposure could be identified by cataloging public T cell receptors. The T cell repertoires of 666 subjects were profiled by immunosequencing and related to cytomegalovirus serostatus. A separate validation cohort of roughly 110 different subjects was used in addition to the approximately 700-subject first cohort. To predict cytomegalovirus infection status, the study combined high-throughput TCR immunosequencing, statistical association of individual TCRs with disease status, and machine learning. A later analysis re-analyzed previously published TCR beta repertoires from roughly 630 donors and added high-resolution HLA genotyping to study TCR occurrence patterns. In the later analysis, no new phenotypic data were used to find candidate immune exposures; instead, reliance was placed on TCR beta sequences and their occurrence across donors. An earlier analysis of 587 of the donors applied high-throughput TCR beta sequencing to assess whether each TCR beta V gene segment acted as functional or pseudogenic. Donor age, sex, ethnicity and CMV serostatus were compiled together with the repertoire data. In a later genetic analysis, genome-wide SNP genotypes for 398 of the 666 donors were used, and that subset was treated as a discovery cohort. All discovery cohort repertoires had been generated on a single sequencing platform. Both class I and class II loci were covered by HLA typing, at four-digit resolution. The number of donors typed differed by locus, with about 629-630 for A, B, C, DRB1 and DQB1, more than 500 for DQA1, nearly 610 for DPA1, and 450 to 480 for DPB1. Because of strong linkage in the cohort, roughly five DR-DQ haplotypes were treated as single units for association and clustering. Among 350 to 400 genotyped donors of the cohort, an average of about 240,000 unique TCR beta nucleotide sequences were sequenced per donor, around 20% of them non-productive. General conclusions and limits of the study: The sequencing pipeline was judged likely to have produced a cluster of highly shared sequence variants as a technical artifact. Because some donors lacked HLA typing at each locus, the association tests relied only on the typed subset. A later analysis reported that several top co-occurrence clusters appeared linked to parvovirus B19, influenza, CMV and Epstein-Barr virus. In a later analysis, TCR association rates were found to vary across HLA loci, with the most associated TCRs seen for DRB1 alleles and the fewest for HLA-C alleles. Correlated functional status among segregating V segments might reflect linkage disequilibrium, but an unknown experimental factor could not be ruled out. A few of the identified cytomegalovirus-associated TCR beta chains were confirmed in vitro to be specific for cytomegalovirus antigens. Across donors, most TCR sequences were observed very rarely, whereas some public TCRs were present in many individuals. A later analysis found that most CMV-associated TCR beta chains appeared HLA-restricted, with HLA associations seemingly driven largely by CMV exposure. The authors suggested that the approach could potentially be extended to other disease states and immunological phenotypes. A further reported finding was that TCR beta sequences accurately predicted the HLA-A and HLA-B alleles for most subjects in the first cohort. In a later analysis, around 15,000 TCR beta sequences were associated with specific HLA alleles at a false discovery rate of 0.05. A later genetic analysis associated a missense DCLRE1C variant with V-gene and J-gene trimming of TCR beta chains, and an independent cohort replicated the association. Because the 87-base-pair reads could not distinguish some IMGT-functional V segments, including TRBV6-2 and TRBV6-3, those segments were excluded. Assigning TCR associations to individual alleles was difficult when HLA alleles, especially DR and DQ, strongly co-occurred. In an earlier analysis of about 540 of the donors, most TCR beta V segments were observed in productive rearrangements about 87% or about 30% of the time, broadly matching IMGT annotations. Only TCR beta chains were sequenced in this cohort, and the absence of alpha or paired-chain data limited detectable features. In both the original and validation cohorts, the classifier was reported to diagnose cytomegalovirus status with high specificity and sensitivity. Compared with the roughly 700-donor mean, donors in an Asian-associated ancestry cluster had fewer N-insertions in productive TCRs, according to a later genetic analysis. The presence/absence analyses assumed that sequencing depth was roughly uniform across donors, and that assumption may not be true. Because counts were too low, about 18 rarely observed V segments, including chromosome 9 orphons, were excluded from the earlier analysis of about 500 of the donors. For the cohort, immune exposure information was limited to CMV serostatus. In a later analysis, HLA-associated TCR beta chains were found to be more clonally expanded and to have lower generation probabilities than equally common non-associated chains. In the study, approximately 150 TCR beta chains were listed as associated with cytomegalovirus.

In total, just over 650 healthy bone marrow donors made up the cohort. All cohort members were sampled while nominally healthy, although unrecorded immune exposures were likely present. The donor was CMV seropositive and belonged to the group of 270 or so seropositive cohort members. A peripheral blood sample was collected from each donor, and TCR beta sequencing was performed on peripheral blood mononuclear cells. Genomic DNA extraction from the blood cell samples was performed with the Qiagen DNeasy Blood Extraction Kit. CDR1 and CDR2 are drawn from the germline V gene: MNHNS, SASEGT. V is cut by 6 bases and J by 7 bases, and the space between the germline ends is 9 bases. Measured from the cysteine to the phenylalanine, the CDR3 is 12 residues long. Only the CDR3 portion is preserved as DNA: 36 bases, with reading frame beginning at the first base. The library was produced with the immunoSEQ multiplex PCR assay. For the multiplex PCR, a mixture combining 60 forward primers for TCR Vbeta segments and 13 reverse primers for TCR Jbeta segments was used. Amplification of the CDR3 region of rearranged TCR beta genes was performed with a multiplex PCR assay on genomic DNA. On the Illumina HiSeq System, the amplified TCR beta libraries were sequenced as 87-base-pair reads. Per the source publication's procedure: A later analysis counted about 80 million unique TCR beta chains across the 500 to 850 repertoires, and 9.5 million to 11 million of these chains were shared by at least two donors. A nearest-neighbor algorithm error-corrected the raw reads and collapsed the reads into unique sequences, merging closely related sequences to remove PCR and sequencing errors. Alignment of CDR3 sequences to IMGT reference sequences was used to assign V, D and J gene segments. For a sequence to be retained, at least a six-nucleotide match to both a V gene segment and a J gene segment was required. A rearrangement counted as productive if the CDR3 had no stop codons and remained in frame with V and J, and every other rearrangement counted as non-productive. CDR3 was defined by IMGT convention, running from the second conserved V-encoded cysteine to the conserved J-encoded phenylalanine. The earlier analysis of about 590 of the donors excluded sequences that lacked an unambiguous match to a single V gene segment. In an earlier analysis of several hundred of the donors, V segments were called functional above 56.7% productive rearrangements and were called segregating when the between-donor standard deviation exceeded 5%. A statistical classification framework was built to diagnose cytomegalovirus status from the catalog of TCR beta chain sequences. In a later analysis, TCR nucleotide sequences were compared against IMGT/GENE-DB human TR gene sequences so that V and J genes could be assigned. Using the TCRdist pipeline, a later analysis assigned CDR3 sequences along with most-parsimonious VDJ recombination scenarios. In a later analysis, every TCR beta chain was defined by the combination of its CDR3 amino acid sequence and its V-gene family, and reads without a unique V-gene family were dropped. To address suspected cross-contamination and a sequencing artifact, a later analysis removed approximately 600 highly shared, low-generation-probability nucleotide sequences. For each public chain, a later analysis derived a clonal expansion index from normalized ranks of inferred template counts within each repertoire. Generation probabilities in a later analysis came from a VDJ recombination model fitted to out-of-frame rearrangements, and those results were checked against IGoR. In a later analysis, hypergeometric tests were used to score TCR-TCR, TCR-HLA and TCR-CMV co-occurrence, with a repertoire-size bias correction applied to TCR pairs. To estimate false discovery rates, a later analysis permuted the HLA or CMV assignments 20 times. In a later analysis, co-occurring TCRs were grouped with DBSCAN, and TCRdist sequence similarity was added when clustering was performed within HLA-allele-positive subsets. For co-occurrence clustering, repertoires with fewer than 30,000 or more than 120,000 public chains were excluded, along with four to six repertoires with anomalous nucleotide sharing. What TCRdb holds here is the immuneACCESS table cut down to in-frame rearrangements. Part of the clones is not present; checked against another copy, under half of the missing clones reflect an unresolved V gene, and the others are unexplained. From that table come the V and J calls and clone size; the DNA was used to work out D and trimming. The sample table lists about 120,000 clones, 17% of them with a count of one. The top ten clones comprise less than 3.5% of the sample.

This receptor was taken from a female donor in good health and CMV-seropositive. The chain joins TRBV6-1 to TRBJ1-4; D gene: possibly TRBD1, on 5 matching bases. Source material: PBMCs. The DNA sequence reads TGTGCCAGCAGAGGGGTGGGTGAAAAACTGTTTTTT. Its protein is CASRGVGEKLFF.